Listed below are T cell receptor beta chains from one sample, sequenced in a study of cytomegalovirus exposure and HLA in healthy donors. Repertoires were generated with immunoSEQ multiplex PCR, while TCRdb's copy carries only in-frame clones and drops some. Of some 170,000 clones in the sample, approximately 89% are singletons; the top ten hold under 13%. The source material was PBMCs. These receptors were collected from a woman aged 18-35 years in good health and CMV-seropositive. The CDR3 runs from the conserved cysteine through the conserved F or W. The order of the fields is D gene, J gene, V gene, clone size, CDR3 DNA, CDR3 protein. The D gene is left open where the match is weak. The size of a clone is reported for some rows only, either as once, few or many, or as a class for expanded clones.

>TRBD1|TRBJ1-1|TRBV7-8|NA
TGTGCCAGCAGCTTTTTGGGACAGGGGAACACTGAAGCTTTCTTT
CASSFLGQGNTEAFF
>NA|TRBJ2-1|TRBV4-3|once
TGCGCCAGCAGCCAAGATCTCCCCAGTAACAATGAGCAGTTCTTC
CASSQDLPSNNEQFF
>NA|TRBJ2-5|TRBV2|NA
TGTGCCAGCAGGGAGTACCCCGGAGGGGAGACCCAGTACTTC
CASREYPGGETQYF
>NA|TRBJ2-5|TRBV15|NA
TGTGCCACCAGCAGAGATGTTGGAAAGGACAGAAGACCAGAGACCCAGTACTTC
CATSRDVGKDRRPETQYF
>NA|TRBJ2-2|TRBV27|NA
TGTGCCAGCAGTGGGTGGACAGACAACACCGGGGAGCTGTTTTTT
CASSGWTDNTGELFF
>TRBD2|TRBJ2-7|TRBV13|NA
TGTGCCAGCAGCTCCCGGGGACTACCAACCTACGAGCAGTACTTC
CASSSRGLPTYEQYF
>NA|TRBJ1-2|TRBV5-1|NA
TGCGCCAGCAGCTCCTCACAAGTGAACTATGGCTACACCTTC
CASSSSQVNYGYTF
>NA|TRBJ2-7|TRBV19|NA
TGTGCCAGTAGTCCAGGGATTAGGACCTACGAGCAGTACTTC
CASSPGIRTYEQYF
>TRBD2|TRBJ2-1|TRBV9|once
TGTGCCAGCAGCGCCCCCAGCGGGAACGATGAGCAGTTCTTC
CASSAPSGNDEQFF
>NA|TRBJ1-5|TRBV28|NA
TGTGCCAGCAGTGCTGGGCAATTCAATCAGCCCCAGCATTTT
CASSAGQFNQPQHF
>NA|TRBJ2-2|TRBV19|NA
TGTGCCAGTAGTGCCAACAGGGCACTTACCGGGGAGCTGTTTTTT
CASSANRALTGELFF
>NA|TRBJ2-7|TRBV10-2|NA
TGCGCCAGCAGTGAGTCGAGGGGACACCCTTACGAGCAGTACTTC
CASSESRGHPYEQYF
>NA|TRBJ2-7|TRBV27|NA
TGTGCCAGCAGTTTGGGGGGAGAACCCTACGAGCAGTACTTC
CASSLGGEPYEQYF
>NA|TRBJ2-3|TRBV5-1|NA
TGCGCCAGCGCGTGGGTAGCGGGCACAGATACGCAGTATTTT
CASAWVAGTDTQYF
>TRBD1|TRBJ1-4|TRBV27|once
TGTGCCAGCAGCCTACAGGGGACTAATGAAAAACTGTTTTTT
CASSLQGTNEKLFF
>NA|TRBJ2-6|TRBV4-2|NA
TGTGCCAGCAGCCAAGAAAACAGGGTTACTGGGGCCAACGTCCTGACTTTC
CASSQENRVTGANVLTF
>NA|TRBJ1-5|TRBV2|once
TGTGCCAGCAGTGCCTCCGGTAGAGGCAGCAATCAGCCCCAGCATTTT
CASSASGRGSNQPQHF
>TRBD1|TRBJ1-2|TRBV7-2|NA
TGTGCCAGCATCAGGGACAGGGATACCCTTTTGAACTATGGCTACACCTTC
CASIRDRDTLLNYGYTF
>TRBD2|TRBJ2-1|TRBV5-5|NA
TGTGCCAGCAGCCTTACTAGCGGATCATACAATGAGCAGTTCTTC
CASSLTSGSYNEQFF
>TRBD2|TRBJ2-1|TRBV7-2|NA
TGTGCCAGCAGCTCACTAGCGGGGGCCTACAATGAGCAGTTCTTC
CASSSLAGAYNEQFF
>TRBD2|TRBJ2-5|TRBV11-3|NA
TGTGCCAGCAGCTTAGGCGGGAGCGGTGAAGAGACCCAGTACTTC
CASSLGGSGEETQYF
>TRBD2|TRBJ2-5|TRBV2|NA
TGTGCCAGCCGAGAGGAGCTAGCGGGAGTGGTAGAGACCCAGTACTTC
CASREELAGVVETQYF
>TRBD1|TRBJ1-4|TRBV5-1|NA
TGCGCCAGCAGCGAGTCCCGGGACAGGGTTCGTGAAGAAAAACTGTTTTTT
CASSESRDRVREEKLFF
>TRBD1|TRBJ2-6|TRBV5-1|NA
TGCGCCAGCAGCTTGGCTTTGACAGGGGGCGCTGGGGCCAACGTCCTGACTTTC
CASSLALTGGAGANVLTF
>TRBD2|TRBJ2-1|TRBV7-9|NA
TGTGCCAGCAGCCCAACTAGCGGAAGCTCCTACAATGAGCAGTTCTTC
CASSPTSGSSYNEQFF
>TRBD1|TRBJ2-7|TRBV10-3|NA
TGTGCCATCAGTGAGACAGGGGCCAACGAGCAGTACTTC
CAISETGANEQYF
>TRBD2|TRBJ2-7|TRBV7-4|NA
TGTGCCAGCAGCTGCCAGCGGGAGCGCTTTTACGAGCAGTACTTC
CASSCQRERFYEQYF
>TRBD2|TRBJ2-3|TRBV2|NA
TGTGCCAGCAGCACCGGACTAGCGGGGGGCACAGATACGCAGTATTTT
CASSTGLAGGTDTQYF
>NA|TRBJ1-1|TRBV19|NA
TGTGCCAGTAGTATAAAGGCAGGGAACACTGAAGCTTTCTTT
CASSIKAGNTEAFF
>TRBD1|TRBJ1-5|TRBV29-1|NA
TGCAGCGTTGGACAGGGGCCTAATCAGCCCCAGCATTTT
CSVGQGPNQPQHF
>NA|TRBJ1-5|TRBV7-9|NA
TGTGCCAGCAGCCCCGGGACACGGGATTCCGACCAGCATTTT
CASSPGTRDSDQHF
>NA|TRBJ2-1|TRBV11-3|NA
TGTGCCAGCAGCTTAGATGGTCGGCGCGGGATATACAATGAGCAGTTCTTC
CASSLDGRRGIYNEQFF
>NA|TRBJ1-2|TRBV25-1|NA
TGTGCCAGCAGCATCCCCGCCAGGGAAAACTATGGCTACACCTTC
CASSIPARENYGYTF
>TRBD1|TRBJ1-1|TRBV6-5|once
TGTGCCAGCAGTTTCACGACAGGGGTGAACACTGAAGCTTTCTTT
CASSFTTGVNTEAFF
>NA|TRBJ2-7|TRBV11-3|NA
TGTGCCAGCAGCTTATGGGGGCGGCGGGCTAGTGGGAAGGATCCTTACGAGCAGTACTTC
CASSLWGRRASGKDPYEQYF
>TRBD2|TRBJ2-5|TRBV29-1|NA
TGCAGCGTTGGGATAGCGGGAGTTAAAACCCCCCAAGAGACCCAGTACTTC
CSVGIAGVKTPQETQYF
>NA|TRBJ2-3|TRBV18|NA
TGTGCCAGCTCACCTTATACCACCCAGGGAAGCACAGATACGCAGTATTTT
CASSPYTTQGSTDTQYF
>NA|TRBJ2-1|TRBV5-5|NA
TGTGCCAGCACCATACAGGGATATGAGCAGTTCTTC
CASTIQGYEQFF
>TRBD1|TRBJ1-2|TRBV6-5|NA
TGTGCCAGCAGTGACAGGGGGCTGGAGGGCTACACCTTC
CASSDRGLEGYTF
>NA|TRBJ2-1|TRBV10-1|NA
TGCGCCAGCAGTCAGGGGTACAGCAATGAGCAGTTCTTC
CASSQGYSNEQFF
>NA|TRBJ2-1|TRBV27|NA
TGTGCCAGCAGTCTCTATTCTAGGAGTTACAATGAGCAGTTCTTC
CASSLYSRSYNEQFF
>NA|TRBJ2-5|TRBV11-2|NA
TGTGCCAGCAGCTTAGCCGACACCCAAGAGACCCAGTACTTC
CASSLADTQETQYF
>NA|TRBJ1-1|TRBV15|once
TGTGCCACCAGCAGAGAACAGAACACTGAAGCTTTCTTT
CATSREQNTEAFF
>TRBD2|TRBJ2-1|TRBV28|NA
TGTGCCAGCAGTTTGGGACTAGCGGGCTATGAGCAGTTCTTC
CASSLGLAGYEQFF
>TRBD2|TRBJ2-7|TRBV5-1|NA
TGCGCCAACCTAGCGGCCCTCTACGAGCAGTACTTC
CANLAALYEQYF
>TRBD2|TRBJ2-5|TRBV9|NA
TGTGCCAGCACCCCAGGAGGGCTAGCGGGTTCCGCGCAAGAGACCCAGTACTTC
CASTPGGLAGSAQETQYF
>NA|TRBJ1-1|TRBV19|NA
TGTGCCAGTAGTTCCGATGGGGGGACTGAAGCTTTCTTT
CASSSDGGTEAFF
>NA|TRBJ1-2|TRBV7-2|NA
TGTGCCAGCAGCTTCGGGGATGGCTACACCTTC
CASSFGDGYTF
>NA|TRBJ1-2|TRBV9|NA
TGTGCCAGCAGCGACCTTGGGGGCGGTGGCTACACCTTC
CASSDLGGGGYTF
>NA|TRBJ2-7|TRBV29-1|NA
TGCAGCGTTGCCGACTGGGTCTCCGGCACCTACGAGCAGTACTTC
CSVADWVSGTYEQYF
>TRBD2|TRBJ2-1|TRBV11-3|NA
TGTGCCAGCAGCGCCCAGGGACTAGCGGGCTACAATGAGCAGTTCTTC
CASSAQGLAGYNEQFF
>NA|TRBJ1-1|TRBV29-1|NA
TGCAGCGTTGGAACAGCGAACACTGAAGCTTTCTTT
CSVGTANTEAFF
>TRBD2|TRBJ2-1|TRBV7-2|NA
TGTGCCAGCAGCTTAAGACTAGCGGGAGTTAATGAGCAGTTCTTC
CASSLRLAGVNEQFF
>TRBD2|TRBJ2-1|TRBV15|NA
TGTGCCACCAGCAGGGAACTAGCGGGAACTTACAATGAGCAGTTCTTC
CATSRELAGTYNEQFF
>TRBD1|TRBJ1-5|TRBV4-1|NA
TGCGCCAGCAGCCCTCCTCAAGGGGGCGCGCAGCCCCAGCATTTT
CASSPPQGGAQPQHF
>TRBD1|TRBJ1-1|TRBV20-1|NA
TGCAGTGCCATAATAGACAGGGTTGCGTCATTT
CSAIIDRVASF
>NA|TRBJ2-7|TRBV6-1|once
TGTGCCAGCAAATTCGGGACAAATCCCTACGAGCAGTACTTC
CASKFGTNPYEQYF
>NA|TRBJ1-1|TRBV18|NA
TGTGCCAGCTCACCACCAGGCGGAGCGAACACTGAAGCTTTCTTT
CASSPPGGANTEAFF
>TRBD2|TRBJ2-7|TRBV5-4|NA
TGTGCCAGCAGCTTGGCTACCGGGGGGGCCTCCTACGAGCAGTACTTC
CASSLATGGASYEQYF